The clone carrying this T cell receptor beta chain came up many times. As yet, its antigen is unknown. This entry is derived from a study of T-cell reconstitution after alpha-beta-depleted transplantation in children. Study findings and constraints: Surviving recipient cells, namely T cells and thymic progenitors, were the source of high day-60 TCRbeta diversity in some patients.

Trimming cost V 6 bases and J 7 bases, with 12 bases left between them. CDR3 size: 11 residues. Germline lookup yields CDR1 SQVTM and CDR2 ANQGSEA. Researchers prepared the TCRbeta library using unique molecular identifiers, the study reports. TCRdb recomputed calls from the PCR reads with MiXCR, one row per CDR3 protein. Among roughly 250,000 distinct CDR3 sequences listed, 6.5% to 10% were seen once. The TCR sequence derives from a male patient aged 5 to 17 who had a stem cell transplant for acute lymphoblastic leukemia, so the T cells may come from the graft donor. V is TRBV29-1 and J is TRBJ1-2; possibly TRBD1 for D (6 bases). The sample consisted of PBMCs, mostly from graft donor cells, taken 180 days after TCRalphabeta/CD19-depleted stem cell transplant. The CDR3 coding sequence is TGCAGCGTATCCCAGGGGCCTGGCTACACCTTC. Translated: CSVSQGPGYTF.